This note documents a single T cell receptor (beta chain) sequence. The sample originates from a study of OX40 agonist ivuxolimab in advanced cancers. Across the study: Three dose-escalation patients had partial responses: one with hepatocellular carcinoma and two with cutaneous melanoma.

Germline CDR1 MDHEN, CDR2 SYDVKM. The CDR3 has 11 residues. V lost 7 bases and J 1 base, leaving 4 bases between the germline ends. Data came from immunoSEQ multiplex PCR; TCRdb stores just in-frame clones and leaves some out. The data show about 77,000 clones, roughly nine tenths seen once. Any history of autoimmune disease or systemic immunosuppression disqualified patients. The sample in question was CD4+ or CD8+ T cells sorted from blood, obtained in a trial of the OX40 agonist ivuxolimab. This sequence was found in an adult with an advanced solid tumor such as melanoma, head and neck, liver or kidney cancer. The V gene is TRBV28, the J gene TRBJ2-5; D uncertain. As DNA, the CDR3 is TGTGCCAGCACCACCCAAGAGACCCAGTACTTC. This encodes CASTTQETQYF.